Here is one T cell receptor beta chain with its context. Antigen: not known. CDR1 is ENHRY, CDR2 SYGVKD, per germline. V lost 4 bases to trimming and J lost 3 bases; unmatched junction nucleotides: 2. The CDR3 runs 15 residues. These data belong to a study of cytomegalovirus exposure and HLA in healthy donors. General study findings and limits: Earlier findings revealed that most TCR beta V segments proved productive either about 87% or about 30% of the time. Later on, an analysis found that several of the most significant clusters appeared to be linked to common viral pathogens, which included parvovirus B19. A later analysis linked a missense DCLRE1C variant to TCR beta V- and J-gene trimming. In a later analysis, HLA-C alleles had the fewest associated TCRs, DRB1 alleles the most.

Primers included in the PCR were 60 Vbeta and 13 Jbeta primers. Sequencing used immunoSEQ multiplex PCR; TCRdb keeps in-frame clones, though not all of them. The sample lists fewer than 150,000 clones, roughly 78% seen once, with 1% in the top ten. The sample was PBMCs. The origin of this receptor is a middle-aged man in good health and CMV-seronegative. The chain couples TRBV10-3 to TRBJ2-7; 14 positions match TRBD2. CDR3 coding DNA: TGTGCCATCAGTGTGGGACTAGCGGGGGTCTACGAGCAGTACTTC. This sequence encodes CAISVGLAGVYEQYF.